This T cell receptor (beta chain) was recovered during a study of blood T cell repertoires in COVID-19. Whole-study context: Donors in the United States, Italy and Spain gave samples during acute or convalescent COVID-19. PBMCs, B-cell-depleted T cells, or T cells were the source of the cDNA or gDNA that made up the material.

In the authors' methods: Reference gene primer amplification gave nucleated cell count estimates. Data came from immunoSEQ multiplex PCR; TCRdb stores just in-frame clones and leaves some out. V and J calls and clone size come straight from that table; D and trimming were deduced from the DNA. The sample gives some 260,000 clones, roughly 80% of which show up once; around 3.6% is in the top ten. V was shortened by 1 base and J by 1 base, with 10 bases between the two germline ends. Germline V CDR1 and CDR2: LGHNT, FRNRAP. The CDR3 spans 15 residues. The V gene is TRBV12-5, the J gene TRBJ1-1; tentatively, D is TRBD1 (5 bases). The source material was peripheral blood. This receptor was identified in a woman between 40 and 55 years old with active or convalescent COVID-19. CDR3 sequence (DNA): TGTGCTAGTGGTTTGGACGGGACTCCGAACACTGAAGCTTTCTTT. This gives the protein CASGLDGTPNTEAFF.